This T cell receptor beta chain was captured by sequencing in a study of blood T cell repertoires in COVID-19. In the study overall: The study drew acute and convalescent COVID-19 samples from the United States, Italy and Spain. PBMCs, B-cell-depleted T cells, or T cells provided the cDNA or gDNA that made up the material.

The CDR3 spans 12 residues. V lost 3 bases, J lost 4 bases, and 6 bases lay in between. The V gene's germline CDR1 is ENHRY and CDR2 SYGVKD. Data came from immunoSEQ multiplex PCR; TCRdb stores just in-frame clones and leaves some out. The sample lists under 450,000 clones; 81% were seen once. The receptor was isolated from a human donor with acute or convalescent COVID-19. The donor label of this sample is uncertain. The rearrangement links TRBV10-3 to TRBJ2-5; D call uncertain. The sample comprised peripheral blood. The CDR3 bases are TGTGCCATCAGTGACTCGTTAGAGACCCAGTACTTC. Protein: CAISDSLETQYF.